This TCR beta chain was retrieved from a study of T cells in Graves' hyperthyroidism and ophthalmopathy. This clonotype was counted many times. Regions amplified from RNA transcripts were the TCR beta CDR3 regions. The TCR CDR3 first-round RT-PCR relied on the HTBI primer set. Each CDR3 protein is one row after TCRdb ran MiXCR on the multiplex PCR reads. The data hold about 99,000 distinct CDR3 sequences, with about 50% observed a single time. CDR1 SEHNR and CDR2 FQNEAQ come from the germline V gene (reference sequence). Losses at the gene ends were 1 base for V and 4 bases for J; bases not matched to a gene: 18. CDR3 length equals 19 residues.

This chain uses TRBV7-9 with TRBJ2-5; 7 bases are a match to TRBD1. The sample consisted of blood. This TCR was sampled from a man in his forties with Graves' hyperthyroidism. The CDR3 reads CASSLERSYRGVWRETQYF. The CDR3 DNA follows: TGTGCCAGCAGCTTAGAGCGATCTTACAGGGGCGTCTGGAGAGAGACCCAGTACTTC.